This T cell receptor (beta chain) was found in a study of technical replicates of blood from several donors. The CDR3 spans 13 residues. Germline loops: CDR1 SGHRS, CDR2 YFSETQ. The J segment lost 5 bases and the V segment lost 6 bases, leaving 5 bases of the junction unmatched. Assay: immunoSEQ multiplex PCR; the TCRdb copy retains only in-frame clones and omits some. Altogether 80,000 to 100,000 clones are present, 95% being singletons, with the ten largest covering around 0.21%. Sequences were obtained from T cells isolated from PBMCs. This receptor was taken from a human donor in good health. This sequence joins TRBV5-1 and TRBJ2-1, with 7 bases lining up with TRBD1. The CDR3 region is CASTWDRNNEQFF. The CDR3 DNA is TGCGCCAGCACCTGGGACAGAAACAATGAGCAGTTCTTC.